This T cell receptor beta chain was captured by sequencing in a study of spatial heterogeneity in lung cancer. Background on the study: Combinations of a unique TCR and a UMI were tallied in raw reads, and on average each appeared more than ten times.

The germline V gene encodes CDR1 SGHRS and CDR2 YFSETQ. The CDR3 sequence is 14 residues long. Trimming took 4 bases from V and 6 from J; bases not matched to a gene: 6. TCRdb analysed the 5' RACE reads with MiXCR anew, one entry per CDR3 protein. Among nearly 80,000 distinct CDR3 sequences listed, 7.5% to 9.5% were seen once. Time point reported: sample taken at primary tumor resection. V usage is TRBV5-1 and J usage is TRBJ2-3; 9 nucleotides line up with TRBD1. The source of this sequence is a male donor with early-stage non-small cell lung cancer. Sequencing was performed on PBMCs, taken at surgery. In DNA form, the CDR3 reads TGCGCCAGCAGCATGGGACAGGGAAGGGATACGCAGTATTTT. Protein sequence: CASSMGQGRDTQYF.